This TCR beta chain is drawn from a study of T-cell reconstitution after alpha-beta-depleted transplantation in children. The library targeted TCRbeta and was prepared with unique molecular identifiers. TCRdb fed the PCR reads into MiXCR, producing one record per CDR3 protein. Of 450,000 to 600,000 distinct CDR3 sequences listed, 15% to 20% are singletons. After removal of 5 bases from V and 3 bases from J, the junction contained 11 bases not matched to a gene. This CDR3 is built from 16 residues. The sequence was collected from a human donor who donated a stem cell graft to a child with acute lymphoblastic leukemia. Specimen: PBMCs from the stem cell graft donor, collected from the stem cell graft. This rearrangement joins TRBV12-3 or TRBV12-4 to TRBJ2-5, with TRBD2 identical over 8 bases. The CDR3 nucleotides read TGTGCCAGCAGTGGATGGACTAGCACTGGGGAAGAGACCCAGTACTTC. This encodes CASSGWTSTGEETQYF.